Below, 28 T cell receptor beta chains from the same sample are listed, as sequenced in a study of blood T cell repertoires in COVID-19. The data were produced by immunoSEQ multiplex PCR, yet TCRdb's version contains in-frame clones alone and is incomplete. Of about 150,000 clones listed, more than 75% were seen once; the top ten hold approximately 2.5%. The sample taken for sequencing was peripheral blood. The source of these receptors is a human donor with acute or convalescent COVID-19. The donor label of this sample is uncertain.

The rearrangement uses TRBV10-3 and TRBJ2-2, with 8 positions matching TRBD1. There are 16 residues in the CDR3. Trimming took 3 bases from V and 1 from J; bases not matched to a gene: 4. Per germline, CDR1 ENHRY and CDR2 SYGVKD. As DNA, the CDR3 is TGTGCCATCAGTGAAGTCGGGACAGGGAACACCGGGGAGCTGTTTTTT. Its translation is CAISEVGTGNTGELFF.

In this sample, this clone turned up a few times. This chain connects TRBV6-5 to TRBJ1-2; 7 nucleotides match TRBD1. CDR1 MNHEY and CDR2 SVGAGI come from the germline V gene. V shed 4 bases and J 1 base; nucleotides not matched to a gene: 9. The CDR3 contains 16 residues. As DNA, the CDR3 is TGTGCCAGCAGTTCCCTCACGAGGGGGCGTAACTATGGCTACACCTTC. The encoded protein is CASSSLTRGRNYGYTF.

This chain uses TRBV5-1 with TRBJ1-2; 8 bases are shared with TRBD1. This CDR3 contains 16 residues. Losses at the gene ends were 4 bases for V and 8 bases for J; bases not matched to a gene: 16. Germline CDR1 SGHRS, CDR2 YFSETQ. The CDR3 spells CASSPGGSATGEGYTF. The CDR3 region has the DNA TGCGCCAGCAGCCCGGGTGGGTCAGCGACAGGGGAAGGCTACACCTTC.

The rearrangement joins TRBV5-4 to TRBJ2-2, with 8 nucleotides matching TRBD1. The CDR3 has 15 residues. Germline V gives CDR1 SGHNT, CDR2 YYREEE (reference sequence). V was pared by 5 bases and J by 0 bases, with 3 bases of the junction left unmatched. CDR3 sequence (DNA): TGTGCCAGCAGACGGACAGGGACGAACACCGGGGAGCTGTTTTTT. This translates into CASRRTGTNTGELFF.

CDR3 sequence: CASSKLSGDNQPQHF. CDR3 nucleotide sequence: TGTGCCAGTAGTAAGTTGTCGGGGGACAATCAGCCCCAGCATTTT. This chain joins TRBV19 and TRBJ1-5, with D tentatively TRBD1 (5 bases). With 4 bases removed from V and 3 bases from J, the gap between germline ends came to 13 bases. CDR1 and CDR2 from the germline V gene are LNHDA and SQIVND (reference sequence). The CDR3 consists of 15 residues.

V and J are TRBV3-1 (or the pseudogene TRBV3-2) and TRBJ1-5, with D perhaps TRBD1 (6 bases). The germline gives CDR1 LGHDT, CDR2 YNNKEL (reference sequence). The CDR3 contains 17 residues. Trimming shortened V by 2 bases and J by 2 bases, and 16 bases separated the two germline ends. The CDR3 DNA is TGTGCCAGCAGCCAAAATAAACAGGGTTTGGGCAATCAGCCCCAGCATTTT. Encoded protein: CASSQNKQGLGNQPQHF.

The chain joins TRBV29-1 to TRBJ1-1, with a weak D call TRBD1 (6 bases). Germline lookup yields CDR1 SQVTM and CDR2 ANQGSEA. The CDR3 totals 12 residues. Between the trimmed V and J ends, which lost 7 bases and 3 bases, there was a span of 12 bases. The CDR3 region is CSGLRTDTEAFF. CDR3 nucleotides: TGCAGCGGTTTACGGACAGACACTGAAGCTTTCTTT.

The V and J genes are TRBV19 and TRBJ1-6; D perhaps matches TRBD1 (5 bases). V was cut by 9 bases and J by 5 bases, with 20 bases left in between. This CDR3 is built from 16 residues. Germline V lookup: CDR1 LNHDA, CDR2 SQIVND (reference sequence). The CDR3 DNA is TGTGCCAGCGTCAGGGCGGCTGGAGTGGATAATTCACCCCTCCACTTT. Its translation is CASVRAAGVDNSPLHF.

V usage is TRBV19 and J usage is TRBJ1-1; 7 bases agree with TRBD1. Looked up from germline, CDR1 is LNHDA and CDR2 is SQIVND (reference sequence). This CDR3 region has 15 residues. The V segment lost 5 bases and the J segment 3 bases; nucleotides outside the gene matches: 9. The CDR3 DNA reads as TGTGCCAGTAGTGCGCTGACAGGGCGATACACTGAAGCTTTCTTT. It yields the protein CASSALTGRYTEAFF.

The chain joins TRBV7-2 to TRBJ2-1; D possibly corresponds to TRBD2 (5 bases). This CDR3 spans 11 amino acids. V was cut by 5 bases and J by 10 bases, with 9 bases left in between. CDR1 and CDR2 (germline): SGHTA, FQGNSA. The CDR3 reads CASSLTGEQFF. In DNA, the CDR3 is TGTGCCAGCAGCCTGACGGGGGAGCAGTTCTTC.

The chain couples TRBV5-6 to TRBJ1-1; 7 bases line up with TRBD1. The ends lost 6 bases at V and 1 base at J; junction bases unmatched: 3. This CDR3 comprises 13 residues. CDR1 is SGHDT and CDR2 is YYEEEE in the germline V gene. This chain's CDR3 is CASTDRANTEAFF. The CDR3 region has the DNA TGTGCCAGCACCGACAGGGCGAACACTGAAGCTTTCTTT.

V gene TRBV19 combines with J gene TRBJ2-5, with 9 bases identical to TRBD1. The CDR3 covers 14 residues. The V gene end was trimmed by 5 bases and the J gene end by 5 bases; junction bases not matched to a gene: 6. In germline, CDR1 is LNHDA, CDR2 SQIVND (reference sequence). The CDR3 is CASSVQGARETQYF. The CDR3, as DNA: TGTGCCAGTAGTGTACAGGGGGCTAGGGAGACCCAGTACTTC. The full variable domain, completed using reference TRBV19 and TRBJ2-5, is DGGITQSPKYLFRKEGQNVTLSCEQNLNHDAMYWYRQDPGQGLRLIYYSQIVNDFQKGDIAEGYSVSREKKESFPLTVTSAQKNPTAFYLCASSVQGARETQYFGPGTRLLVL.

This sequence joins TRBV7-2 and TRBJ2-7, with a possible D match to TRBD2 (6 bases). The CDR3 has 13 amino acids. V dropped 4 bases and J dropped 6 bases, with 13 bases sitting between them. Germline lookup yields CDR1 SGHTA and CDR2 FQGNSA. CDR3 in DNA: TGTGCCAGCAGCTCATACTCAGCGGGCGAGCAGTACTTC. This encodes CASSSYSAGEQYF.

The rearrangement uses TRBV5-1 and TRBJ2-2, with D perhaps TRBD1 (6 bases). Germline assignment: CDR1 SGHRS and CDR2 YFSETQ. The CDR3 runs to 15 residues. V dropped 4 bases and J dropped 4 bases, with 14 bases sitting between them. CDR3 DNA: TGCGCCAGCAGCGCAACTCAGGGGTCCACCGGGGAGCTGTTTTTT. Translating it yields CASSATQGSTGELFF.

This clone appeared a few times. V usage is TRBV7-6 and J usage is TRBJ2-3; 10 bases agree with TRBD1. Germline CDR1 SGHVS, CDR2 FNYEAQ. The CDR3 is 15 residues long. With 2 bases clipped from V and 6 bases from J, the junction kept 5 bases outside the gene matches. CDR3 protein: CASSLQTGQGDTQYF. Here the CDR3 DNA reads TGTGCCAGCAGCTTACAAACGGGACAGGGGGATACGCAGTATTTT.

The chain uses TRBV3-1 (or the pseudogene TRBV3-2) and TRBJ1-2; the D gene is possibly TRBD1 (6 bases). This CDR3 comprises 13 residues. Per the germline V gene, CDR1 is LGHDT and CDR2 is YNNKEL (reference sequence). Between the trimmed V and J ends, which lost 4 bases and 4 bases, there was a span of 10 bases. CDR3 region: CASSLGHSYGYTF. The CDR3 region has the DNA TGTGCCAGCAGCCTGGGACACTCCTATGGCTACACCTTC.

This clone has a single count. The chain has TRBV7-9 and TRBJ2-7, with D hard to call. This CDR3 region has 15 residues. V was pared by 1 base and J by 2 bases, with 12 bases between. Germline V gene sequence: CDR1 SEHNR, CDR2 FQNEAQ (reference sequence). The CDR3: CASSLDSSLAYEQYF. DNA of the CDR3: TGTGCCAGCAGCTTAGATTCCAGTTTGGCCTACGAGCAGTACTTC.

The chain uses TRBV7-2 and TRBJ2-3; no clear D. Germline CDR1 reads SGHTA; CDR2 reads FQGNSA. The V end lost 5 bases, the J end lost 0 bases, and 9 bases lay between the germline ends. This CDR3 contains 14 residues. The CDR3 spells CASSRGSSTDTQYF. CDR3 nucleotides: TGTGCCAGCAGCAGAGGCTCTAGCACAGATACGCAGTATTTT.

CDR3 loop: CATSDLEGRVDEQFF. In nucleotides, the CDR3 is TGTGCCACCAGTGATTTAGAGGGAAGGGTCGATGAGCAGTTCTTC. This sequence joins TRBV24-1 and TRBJ2-1; a possible D gene is TRBD2 (5 bases). Germline CDR1 reads KGHDR; CDR2 reads SFDVKD. This CDR3 comprises 15 residues. The V end lost 1 base, the J end lost 8 bases, and 14 bases lay between the germline ends.

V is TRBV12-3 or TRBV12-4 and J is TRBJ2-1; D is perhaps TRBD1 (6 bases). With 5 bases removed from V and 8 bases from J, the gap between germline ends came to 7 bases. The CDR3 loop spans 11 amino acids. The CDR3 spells CASSTGYEQFF. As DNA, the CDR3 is TGTGCCAGCAGTACAGGGTATGAGCAGTTCTTC.

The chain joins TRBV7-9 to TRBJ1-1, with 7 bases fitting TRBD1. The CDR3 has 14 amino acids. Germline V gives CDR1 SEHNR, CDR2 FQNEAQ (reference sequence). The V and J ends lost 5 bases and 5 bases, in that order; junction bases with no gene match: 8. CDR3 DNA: TGTGCCAGCAGCCCCGCCGACAGGGCAACTGAAGCTTTCTTT. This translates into CASSPADRATEAFF.

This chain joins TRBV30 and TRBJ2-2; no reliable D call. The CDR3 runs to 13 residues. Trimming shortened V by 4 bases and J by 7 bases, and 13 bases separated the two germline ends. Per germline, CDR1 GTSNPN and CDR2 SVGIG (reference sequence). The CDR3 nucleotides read TGTGCCTGGAACAGCATGGGCATCGGGGAGCTGTTTTTT. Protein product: CAWNSMGIGELFF.

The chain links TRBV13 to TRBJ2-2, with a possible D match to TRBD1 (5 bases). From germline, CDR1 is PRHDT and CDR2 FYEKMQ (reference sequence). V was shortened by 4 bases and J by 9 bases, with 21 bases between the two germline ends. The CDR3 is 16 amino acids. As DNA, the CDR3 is TGTGCCAGCAGCTCACCCCGGGCAGGGAATAGCCGGGAGCTGTTTTTT. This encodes CASSSPRAGNSRELFF. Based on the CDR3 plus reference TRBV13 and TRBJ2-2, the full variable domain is AAGVIQSPRHLIKEKRETATLKCYPIPRHDTVYWYQQGPGQDPQFLISFYEKMQSDKGSIPDRFSAQQFSDYHSELNMSSLELGDSALYFCASSSPRAGNSRELFFGEGSRLTVL.

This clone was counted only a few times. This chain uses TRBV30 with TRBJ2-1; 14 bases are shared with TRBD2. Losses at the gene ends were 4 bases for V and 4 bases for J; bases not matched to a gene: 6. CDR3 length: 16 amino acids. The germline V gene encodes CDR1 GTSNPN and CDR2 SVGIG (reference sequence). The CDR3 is CAWTRLAGGPYNEQFF. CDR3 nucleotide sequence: TGTGCCTGGACCCGACTAGCGGGAGGGCCTTACAATGAGCAGTTCTTC.

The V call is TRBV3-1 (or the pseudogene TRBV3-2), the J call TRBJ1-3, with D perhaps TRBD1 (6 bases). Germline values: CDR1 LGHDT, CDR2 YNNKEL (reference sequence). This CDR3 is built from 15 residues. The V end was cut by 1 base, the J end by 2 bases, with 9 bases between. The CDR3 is CASSQGSGAGNTIYF. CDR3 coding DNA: TGTGCCAGCAGCCAAGGATCAGGGGCTGGAAACACCATATATTTT.

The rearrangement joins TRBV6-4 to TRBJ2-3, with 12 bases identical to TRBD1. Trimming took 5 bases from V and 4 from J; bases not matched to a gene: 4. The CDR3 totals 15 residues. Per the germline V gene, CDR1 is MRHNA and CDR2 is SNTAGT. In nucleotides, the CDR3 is TGTGCCAGCAGTACCGGGACAGGGGGCGCAGATACGCAGTATTTT. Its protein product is CASSTGTGGADTQYF.

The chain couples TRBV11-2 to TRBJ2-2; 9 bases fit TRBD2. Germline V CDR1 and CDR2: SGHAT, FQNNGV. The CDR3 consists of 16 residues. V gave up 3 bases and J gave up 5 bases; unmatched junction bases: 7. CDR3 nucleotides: TGTGCCAGCAGCTTCGGCCTAGCGGGAAAGACCGGGGAGCTGTTTTTT. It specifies CASSFGLAGKTGELFF. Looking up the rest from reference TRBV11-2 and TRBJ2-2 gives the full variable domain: EAGVAQSPRYKIIEKRQSVAFWCNPISGHATLYWYQQILGQGPKLLIQFQNNGVVDDSQLPKDRFSAERLKGVDSTLKIQPAKLEDSAVYLCASSFGLAGKTGELFFGEGSRLTVL.

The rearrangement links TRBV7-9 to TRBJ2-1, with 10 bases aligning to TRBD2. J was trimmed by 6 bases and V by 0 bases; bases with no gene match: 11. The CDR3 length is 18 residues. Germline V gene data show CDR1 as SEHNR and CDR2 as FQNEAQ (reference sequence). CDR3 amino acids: CASSLASEWLAGANEQFF. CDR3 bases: TGTGCCAGCAGCTTAGCGTCTGAATGGCTAGCGGGAGCCAATGAGCAGTTCTTC.